These T cell receptor beta chains were read from a single sample in a study of low-dose radiotherapy and immunotherapy resistance in tumors. Via MiXCR, TCRdb re-called the reads, giving one row per CDR3 protein. The table shows some 100,000 distinct CDR3 sequences, with less than 25% occurring only once. Source: PBMCs, taken after low-dose radiotherapy plus immunotherapy. The receptors stem from a male donor with prostate cancer. Both conserved end residues are part of each CDR3. The D gene is left open where the match is weak. Clone size is not always given. Where it is, it says once, few, many or a class for expanded clones.

D gene	V gene	clone size	J gene	CDR3 length	CDR3 protein	CDR3 DNA
NA	TRBV23-1	many	TRBJ2-4	15	CASSQSPQKGNIQYF	TGCGCCAGCAGTCAATCCCCGCAGAAGGGGAACATTCAGTACTTC
TRBD2	TRBV3-1	NA	TRBJ2-5	16	CASSHRLAGGRETQYF	TGTGCCAGCAGCCACAGACTAGCGGGAGGACGAGAGACCCAGTACTTC
TRBD2	TRBV14	many	TRBJ2-5	15	CASSRGLAAQETQYF	TGTGCCAGCAGCCGGGGACTAGCGGCTCAAGAGACCCAGTACTTC
NA	TRBV2	few	TRBJ2-2	14	CASGLAGGPGSCFF	NA
NA	TRBV5-8	many	TRBJ1-1	15	CASSKGTGRRTEAFF	TGTGCCAGCAGCAAAGGCACAGGGCGTCGGACTGAAGCTTTCTTT
NA	TRBV6-5	many	TRBJ2-1	14	CASSYSDSRNEQFF	TGTGCCAGCAGTTACTCGGATAGCCGGAATGAGCAGTTCTTC
NA	TRBV18	many	TRBJ2-7	13	CASSFDISYEQYF	TGTGCCAGCTCATTTGACATCTCCTACGAGCAGTACTTC
TRBD1	TRBV5-1	many	TRBJ2-1	17	CASSWGQQGTSYNEQFF	TGCGCCAGCAGCTGGGGACAACAGGGGACATCCTACAATGAGCAGTTCTTC
NA	TRBV5-6	NA	TRBJ2-1	15	CASTRFTWEYNEKFF	TGTGCCAGCACCCGGTTCACTTGGGAATACAATGAAAAGTTCTTC
NA	TRBV4-1	many	TRBJ1-1	13	CASSQVFPGKAFF	TGCGCCAGCAGCCAAGTTTTTCCAGGGAAAGCTTTCTTT
NA	TRBV11-3	many	TRBJ2-1	15	CASSPGGGSYNEQFF	TGTGCCAGCAGCCCCGGGGGAGGCTCCTACAATGAGCAGTTCTTC
TRBD2	TRBV20-1	many	TRBJ2-1	13	CSARTSGGVEQFF	TGCAGTGCGAGAACTAGCGGGGGGGTTGAGCAGTTCTTC
NA	TRBV2	many	TRBJ2-7	12	CATGERLYEQYF	TGTGCCACCGGGGAGCGCCTCTACGAGCAGTACTTC
NA	TRBV29-1	many	TRBJ2-7	11	CSVETDYEQYF	TGCAGCGTTGAGACGGATTACGAGCAGTACTTC
TRBD1	TRBV24-1	medium-sized	TRBJ2-2	14	CAPSGGARTGELFF	TGTGCCCCCTCAGGGGGCGCAAGGACCGGGGAGCTGTTTTTT
NA	TRBV29-1	many	TRBJ2-7	13	CSVLAESSYEQYF	TGCAGCGTGTTGGCGGAAAGCTCCTACGAGCAGTACTTC
NA	TRBV7-6	many	TRBJ2-3	17	CASSLGSRGPGTDTQYF	TGTGCCAGCAGCTTAGGGTCCAGGGGTCCGGGAACAGATACGCAGTATTTT
NA	TRBV3-1	many	TRBJ1-2	15	CASSHHDRPLYGYTF	TGTGCCAGCAGCCACCACGACAGGCCCTTATATGGCTACACCTTC
TRBD2	TRBV6-5	many	TRBJ2-7	17	CASSPLASGGPRGEQYF	TGTGCCAGCAGTCCCCTGGCTAGCGGGGGCCCCCGGGGGGAGCAGTACTTC
NA	TRBV5-6	many	TRBJ2-1	16	CASSSLGGVIYNEQFF	TGTGCCAGCAGCTCCCTCGGGGGCGTAATCTACAATGAGCAGTTCTTC
TRBD2	TRBV7-9	many	TRBJ2-7	15	CASSGASGGAYEQYF	TGTGCCAGCAGCGGGGCCAGCGGGGGGGCGTACGAGCAGTACTTC
NA	TRBV19	many	TRBJ1-2	12	CASSHRYYGYTF	TGTGCCAGTAGTCACCGCTACTATGGCTACACCTTC
NA	TRBV24-1	many	TRBJ2-2	13	CATRRGSTGELFF	TGTGCCACCAGGAGAGGCTCTACCGGGGAGCTGTTTTTT
TRBD1	TRBV19	many	TRBJ2-5	13	CASRDRGQETQYF	TGTGCCAGTAGAGACAGGGGCCAAGAGACCCAGTACTTC
TRBD1	TRBV6-2/TRBV6-3	once	TRBJ2-1	16	CASSYRPGQVYNEQFF	TGTGCCAGCAGTTACCGCCCGGGACAGGTTTACAATGAGCAGTTCTTC
NA	TRBV7-6	many	TRBJ2-5	13	CASSSGEGETQYF	TGTGCCAGCAGCTCGGGGGAAGGAGAGACCCAGTACTTC
NA	TRBV3-1	many	TRBJ2-7	14	CASSQTAGAYEQYF	TGTGCCAGCAGCCAGACGGCGGGTGCCTACGAGCAGTACTTC
TRBD2	TRBV6-8	once	TRBJ2-2	18	CASSYSGLAGGITGELFF	TGTGCCAGCAGTTATTCGGGACTAGCGGGAGGAATCACCGGGGAGCTGTTTTTT
NA	TRBV5-1	many	TRBJ1-2	17	CASSLASFRVRDYGYTF	TGCGCCAGCAGCTTGGCCAGCTTTCGCGTCCGGGACTATGGCTACACCTTC
NA	TRBV5-1	many	TRBJ2-7	16	CASSSGPRGASYEQYF	TGCGCCAGCAGCTCGGGGCCAAGGGGAGCCTCCTACGAGCAGTACTTC
NA	TRBV5-8	many	TRBJ2-1	15	CASSTEGGAYNEQFF	TGTGCCAGCAGCACCGAGGGGGGTGCCTACAATGAGCAGTTCTTC
NA	TRBV3-1	many	TRBJ2-1	9	CASTNEQFF	TGTGCCAGCACTAATGAGCAGTTCTTC
NA	TRBV20-1	many	TRBJ1-5	12	CSAAGSNQPQHF	TGCAGTGCCGCGGGTAGCAATCAGCCCCAGCATTTT
NA	TRBV30	many	TRBJ1-5	13	CAWSRDSNQPQHF	TGTGCCTGGAGTCGCGATAGCAATCAGCCCCAGCATTTT
NA	TRBV20-1	many	TRBJ2-3	12	CSASKSTDTQYF	TGCAGTGCTAGTAAAAGCACAGATACGCAGTATTTT
NA	TRBV5-4	many	TRBJ2-3	14	CASSLGGRTDTQYF	TGTGCCAGCAGCTTGGGGGGCCGGACAGATACGCAGTATTTT
NA	TRBV6-4	NA	TRBJ2-3	14	CASSASRGTDTQYF	TGTGCCAGCAGTGCCAGCCGGGGTACAGATACGCAGTATTTT
NA	TRBV20-1	many	TRBJ1-3	13	CSARQRNGNTIYF	TGCAGTGCTCGACAGAGAAATGGAAACACCATATATTTT
TRBD1	TRBV6-5	many	TRBJ1-4	16	CASSRQGLVTNEKLFF	TGTGCCAGCAGTCGACAGGGGCTGGTAACTAATGAAAAACTGTTTTTT
TRBD2	TRBV5-1	NA	TRBJ2-2	16	CASKDGGGVSTGELFF	TGCGCCAGCAAGGACGGCGGGGGGGTGAGCACCGGGGAGCTGTTTTTT
NA	TRBV4-2	NA	TRBJ2-3	18	CASSQETQRRNPTDTQYF	TGTGCCAGCAGCCAAGAAACCCAACGACGGAATCCCACAGATACGCAGTATTTT